The present T cell receptor beta chain was sequenced within a study of shared clonotypes between healthy human individuals. The repertoire was sequenced with immunoSEQ multiplex PCR; TCRdb's copy has only in-frame clones and lacks some. Among approximately 1,500,000 clones listed, 95% to 99% were seen once. Study results and caveats: With a handful of donors compared, roughly 5% of naive CD4 clonotypes were shared.

As regards this clone: Its target is not known.

This CDR3 has 15 amino acids. V lost 0 bases, J lost 3 bases, and 10 bases lay in between. CDR1 is SGHNT, CDR2 YYREEE, per germline (reference sequence). A CD45RA-negative memory subset and a CD45RA+ naive subset were separated from the CD4+ cells. Material for sequencing was naive CD4+ T cells sorted from blood. Regarding subset: CD45RA+ positively selected. The rearrangement joins TRBV5-4 to TRBJ2-1; the D gene is possibly TRBD1 (5 bases). This receptor was identified in a man under 40 in good health. DNA of the CDR3: TGTGCCAGCAGCTTGGCGGCAGGGAACTACAATGAGCAGTTCTTC. It specifies CASSLAAGNYNEQFF.